This T cell receptor (beta chain) was captured in a study of graft-versus-host responses after intestinal transplantation. As for the study in general: Transplant recipients had multivisceral, liver-intestinal, or isolated intestinal grafts.

Measured with immunoSEQ multiplex PCR; TCRdb has only the in-frame clones, and not every one. The sample records under 90,000 clones, 75% to 95% being singletons. Of note for this clone: The antigen remains unidentified.

Germline CDR1 and CDR2: WNHNN and SYGVQD (reference sequence). J gave up 2 bases and V 8 bases, and 14 bases lay outside the gene matches. The CDR3 contains 17 residues. The sequence was obtained from a human donor who was the organ donor for an intestinal transplant. The source material was unstimulated CD4+ T cells sorted from spleen or lymph node cells, sampled before transplant. This chain connects TRBV10-1 to TRBJ2-1; 8 nucleotides align to TRBD2. The CDR3 region has the DNA TGCGCCAGCGGATGGATTCTAGCGGGCGCTACCTACAATGAGCAGTTCTTC. This encodes CASGWILAGATYNEQFF.